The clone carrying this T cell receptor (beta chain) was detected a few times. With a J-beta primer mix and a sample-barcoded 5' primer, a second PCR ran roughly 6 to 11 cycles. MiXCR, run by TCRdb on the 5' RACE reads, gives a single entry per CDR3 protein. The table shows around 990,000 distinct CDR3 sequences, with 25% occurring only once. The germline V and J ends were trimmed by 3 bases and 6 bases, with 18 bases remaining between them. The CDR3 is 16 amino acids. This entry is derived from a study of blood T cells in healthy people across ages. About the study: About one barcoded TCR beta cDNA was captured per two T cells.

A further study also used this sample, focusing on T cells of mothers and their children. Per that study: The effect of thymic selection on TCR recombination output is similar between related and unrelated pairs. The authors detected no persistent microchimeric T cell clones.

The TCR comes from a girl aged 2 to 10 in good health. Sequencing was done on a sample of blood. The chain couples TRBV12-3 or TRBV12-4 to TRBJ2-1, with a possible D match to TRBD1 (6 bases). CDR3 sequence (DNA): TGTGCCAGCAGTTTCCTAACCGGGACACACTCCAATGAGCAGTTCTTC. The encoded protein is CASSFLTGTHSNEQFF.